Sequencing of this T cell receptor beta chain was carried out in a study of T cell responses to AZD1222 COVID-19 vaccine. This table comes from immunoSEQ multiplex PCR, and its TCRdb copy is limited to in-frame clones, with some not included. The repertoire holds about 100,000 clones, with 70% to 90% as singletons. Study-level points and caveats: After the peak T cell response, and only then, were repertoires sampled. Just five to seven people given AZD1222 tested seropositive at baseline.

Note on this clone: Its antigen is not known.

V lost 5 bases and J lost 6; bases outside the gene matches: 6. The CDR3 has 14 amino acids. Germline-derived CDR1 and CDR2 are PRHDT and FYEKMQ (reference sequence). J is TRBJ2-2 and V is TRBV13; 7 bases map to TRBD1. The sequence was obtained from an adult in good health. Sequences were derived from peripheral blood, sampled on day 0 of AZD1222 vaccination. Written as DNA, the CDR3 is TGTGCCAGCAGCCTCAGACAGGGAGCCGGGGAGCTGTTTTTT. Translation: CASSLRQGAGELFF.